The 29 T cell receptor beta chains given below trace back to one sample, sequenced in a study of control samples from healthy donors and cancer patients. The data were produced by immunoSEQ multiplex PCR, yet TCRdb's version contains in-frame clones alone and is incomplete. In the table there are 100,000 to 150,000 clones, approximately 92% of which are singletons. What was sequenced was PBMCs. These receptors all stem from an elderly man with head and neck cancer.

In this sample, this clone turned up once. The chain joins TRBV5-1 to TRBJ1-1; no reliable D call. The CDR3 length is 17 residues. Germline V gene data show CDR1 as SGHRS and CDR2 as YFSETQ. V was pared by 1 base and J by 5 bases, with 21 bases between. CDR3 sequence reads: CASSLNSEAGRRTEAFF. DNA of the CDR3: TGCGCCAGCAGCTTGAATAGTGAAGCGGGGAGGAGGACTGAAGCTTTCTTT.

The J gene is TRBJ1-2, the V gene TRBV30; perhaps TRBD1 as D (6 bases). This CDR3 is 14 amino acids long. CDR1 and CDR2 from the germline V gene are GTSNPN and SVGIG (reference sequence). V was pared by 0 bases and J by 5 bases, with 13 bases between. The CDR3 sequence: CAWSVQGSGYGYTF. The CDR3 DNA reads TGTGCCTGGAGTGTACAGGGTTCGGGGTATGGCTACACCTTC.

The rearrangement uses TRBV19 and TRBJ2-2; no clear D. The CDR3 has 16 amino acids. Per the germline V gene, CDR1 is LNHDA and CDR2 is SQIVND (reference sequence). V was clipped by 6 bases and J by 1 base, with 15 bases between them. The CDR3, as DNA: TGTGCCAGTAGGCGCAAGGTTGGATGGAACACCGGGGAGCTGTTTTTT. It specifies CASRRKVGWNTGELFF.

The V gene is TRBV6-2 or TRBV6-3, the J gene TRBJ2-3; the D gene could be TRBD1 or TRBD2 (5 bases each). Germline-derived CDR1 and CDR2 are MNHEY and SVGEGT. The CDR3 contains 15 residues. The ends were cut back, 3 bases at V and 7 bases at J, with 17 bases in the middle. CDR3 DNA: TGTGCCAGCAGTTATGGAATCCTAGCAGGGAATACGCAGTATTTT. It encodes CASSYGILAGNTQYF.

The chain is built from TRBV7-2 and TRBJ1-1; tentative D call: TRBD1 (5 bases). V dropped 3 bases and J dropped 3 bases, with 8 bases sitting between them. The CDR3 totals 13 residues. The V gene's germline CDR1 is SGHTA and CDR2 FQGNSA. The CDR3 loop is CASSFTGYTEAFF. The CDR3 DNA reads TGTGCCAGCAGCTTTACAGGCTACACTGAAGCTTTCTTT.

The chain joins TRBV5-4 to TRBJ1-3; 10 bases line up with TRBD1. Per germline, CDR1 SGHNT and CDR2 YYREEE (reference sequence). J lost 3 bases, V lost 2 bases, and 5 bases had no gene match. The CDR3 covers 16 residues. Written as DNA, the CDR3 is TGTGCCAGCAGCTTTACCGGGACAGGGGATGGAAACACCATATATTTT. As protein: CASSFTGTGDGNTIYF.

V is TRBV18 and J is TRBJ2-7; D is unclear. Germline V gene lookup returns CDR1 KGHSH and CDR2 LQKENI. V was trimmed by 1 base and J by 4 bases, leaving 20 bases between them. The CDR3 sequence is 17 residues long. The CDR3 is CASSPLRPSPELYEQYF. The CDR3 region has the DNA TGTGCCAGCTCACCACTCCGACCCAGCCCTGAGCTATACGAGCAGTACTTC. Looking up the rest from reference TRBV18 and TRBJ2-7 gives the full variable domain: NAGVMQNPRHLVRRRGQEARLRCSPMKGHSHVYWYRQLPEEGLKFMVYLQKENIIDESGMPKERFSAEFPKEGPSILRIQQVVRGDSAAYFCASSPLRPSPELYEQYFGPGTRLTVT.

V gene TRBV5-6 combines with J gene TRBJ2-5; 9 nucleotides agree with TRBD1. J was trimmed by 7 bases and V by 4 bases; bases with no gene match: 5. The germline CDR1 and CDR2 sequences are SGHDT and YYEEEE. The CDR3 is made up of 13 amino acids. CDR3: CASSKGQGLTQYF. The DNA of the CDR3 is TGTGCCAGCAGCAAGGGACAGGGTTTGACCCAGTACTTC.

The CDR3 reads CASSLRPEPNEKLFF. CDR3 in DNA: TGTGCCAGCAGCTTGAGACCCGAGCCTAATGAAAAACTGTTTTTT. The rearrangement joins TRBV5-6 to TRBJ1-4, with D hard to call. CDR1 and CDR2 (germline): SGHDT, YYEEEE. This CDR3 spans 15 amino acids. Trimming pared 1 base from V and 3 bases from J, leaving 10 bases between.

This sequence joins TRBV5-4 and TRBJ1-1, with D unresolved. Trimming shortened V by 0 bases and J by 3 bases, and 12 bases separated the two germline ends. Germline values: CDR1 SGHNT, CDR2 YYREEE (reference sequence). The CDR3 runs to 15 residues. Written as DNA, the CDR3 is TGTGCCAGCAGCTTGGATAACAGAGTCTACACTGAAGCTTTCTTT. This codes for CASSLDNRVYTEAFF. Full variable domain (outside the CDR3, taken from reference TRBV5-4 and TRBJ1-1): ETGVTQSPTHLIKTRGQQVTLRCSSQSGHNTVSWYQQALGQGPQFIFQYYREEENGRGNFPPRFSGLQFPNYSSELNVNALELDDSALYLCASSLDNRVYTEAFFGQGTRLTVV.

V is TRBV6-5 and J is TRBJ2-7; 7 bases are shared with TRBD2. V lost 6 bases to trimming and J lost 4 bases; unmatched junction nucleotides: 12. The CDR3 contains 15 residues. Germline V gives CDR1 MNHEY, CDR2 SVGAGI. This chain's CDR3 is CASSRRRRESYEQYF. The CDR3 nucleotides are TGTGCCAGCAGCCGGAGAAGGCGGGAGTCATACGAGCAGTACTTC.

V gene TRBV2 combines with J gene TRBJ1-2; the D gene is possibly TRBD1 (5 bases). The CDR3 consists of 12 residues. V dropped 2 bases and J dropped 8 bases, with 9 bases sitting between them. Germline V gene data show CDR1 as SNHLY and CDR2 as FYNNEI. Written as DNA, the CDR3 is TGTGCCAGCAGTGAACAGGGTGCCGGCTACACCTTC. This translates into CASSEQGAGYTF.

The rearrangement uses TRBV10-3 and TRBJ1-5; D is uncertain. Germline values: CDR1 ENHRY, CDR2 SYGVKD. CDR3 length: 15 residues. Trimming took off 4 bases at V and 1 base at J, with 11 bases between the two ends. CDR3: CAISGGPASNQPQHF. The CDR3 nucleotides are TGTGCCATCAGTGGAGGACCCGCCAGCAATCAGCCCCAGCATTTT.

The chain links TRBV6-2 or TRBV6-3 to TRBJ2-1, with TRBD2 identical over 8 bases. Germline CDR1 and CDR2: MNHEY and SVGEGT. The CDR3 runs 16 residues. The V gene end was trimmed by 2 bases and the J gene end by 7 bases; junction bases not matched to a gene: 10. This CDR3 reads CASSYVAGGGRNEQFF. CDR3 sequence (DNA): TGTGCCAGCAGTTACGTCGCGGGGGGAGGGCGAAATGAGCAGTTCTTC.

V and J are TRBV4-2 and TRBJ1-2; D perhaps matches TRBD1 (6 bases). The CDR3 has 13 amino acids. CDR1 LGHNA and CDR2 YNFKEQ come from the germline V gene. Trimming took 3 bases from V and 5 from J, leaving 10 bases between them. CDR3 sequence: CASSHTTGYGYTF. Written as DNA, the CDR3 is TGTGCCAGCAGCCACACAACAGGGTATGGCTACACCTTC.

The V gene is TRBV10-2, the J gene TRBJ2-5; D gene unclear. Germline CDR1 and CDR2: WSHSY and SAAADI. The CDR3 covers 12 residues. V lost 4 bases and J lost 4, with 7 bases in between. The CDR3 bases are TGCGCCAGCAGTGTGGGCTTAGAGACCCAGTACTTC. Translation gives CASSVGLETQYF.

V is TRBV2 and J is TRBJ2-3; 8 bases agree with TRBD2. Trimming removed 7 bases from V and 4 bases from J; junction bases left unmatched: 16. Germline-derived CDR1 and CDR2 are SNHLY and FYNNEI. This CDR3 comprises 17 residues. CDR3 nucleotide sequence: TGTGCCAGCAAACCCCCTGCCGGGACTAGTGTGGCAGATACGCAGTATTTT. Translated: CASKPPAGTSVADTQYF. Together with reference TRBV2 and TRBJ2-3, the CDR3 gives the full variable domain: EPEVTQTPSHQVTQMGQEVILRCVPISNHLYFYWYRQILGQKVEFLVSFYNNEISEKSEIFDDQFSVERPDGSNFTLKIRSTKLEDSAMYFCASKPPAGTSVADTQYFGPGTRLTVL.

V is TRBV5-8 and J is TRBJ2-2; 7 nucleotides line up with TRBD2. V dropped 0 bases and J dropped 5; count of bases not matched to a gene: 7. Germline V CDR1 and CDR2: SGHTS, YDEGEE. CDR3 length: 16 residues. The CDR3 coding sequence is TGTGCCAGCAGCTTGGATAATAGCGGGTGGACCGGGGAGCTGTTTTTT. Translation gives CASSLDNSGWTGELFF.

The rearrangement joins TRBV4-1 to TRBJ2-7; 7 bases match TRBD1. CDR3 size: 14 residues. Germline V gives CDR1 MGHRA, CDR2 YSYEKL. The ends lost 4 bases at V and 7 bases at J; junction bases unmatched: 10. CDR3 bases: TGCGCCAGCAGCCCAGGGGGTCTCTACGGTGAGCAGTACTTC. Translation: CASSPGGLYGEQYF.

The V gene is TRBV2, the J gene TRBJ2-1; 7 positions match TRBD1. The CDR3 sequence is 13 residues long. Germline values: CDR1 SNHLY, CDR2 FYNNEI. V shed 7 bases, J shed 9 bases, and the junction held 9 bases outside the gene matches. The CDR3 is CASNEQGPAEQFF. Written as DNA, the CDR3 is TGTGCCAGCAACGAACAGGGGCCCGCTGAGCAGTTCTTC. The whole variable domain, filled in from reference TRBV2 and TRBJ2-1, reads EPEVTQTPSHQVTQMGQEVILRCVPISNHLYFYWYRQILGQKVEFLVSFYNNEISEKSEIFDDQFSVERPDGSNFTLKIRSTKLEDSAMYFCASNEQGPAEQFFGPGTRLTVL.

The chain links TRBV7-2 to TRBJ2-7, with 9 positions matching TRBD2. Germline CDR1 SGHTA, CDR2 FQGNSA. This CDR3 has 15 residues. Unmatched junction bases numbered 5, after V lost 2 bases and J lost 3 bases. The CDR3 bases are TGTGCCAGCAGCTTAATCCCTAGCGGGAACTACGAGCAGTACTTC. Residues: CASSLIPSGNYEQYF. The whole variable domain, remainder taken from reference TRBV7-2 and TRBJ2-7, is GAGVSQSPSNKVTEKGKDVELRCDPISGHTALYWYRQSLGQGLEFLIYFQGNSAPDKSGLPSDRFSAERTGGSVSTLTIQRTQQEDSAVYLCASSLIPSGNYEQYFGPGTRLTVT.

CDR3 DNA: TGTGCCAGCAGCCAAGCTCCTAGCGGGAGGCCCTACGAGCAGTACTTC. Translated: CASSQAPSGRPYEQYF. The genes are TRBV3-1 (or the pseudogene TRBV3-2) and TRBJ2-7; 11 bases line up with TRBD2. This CDR3 comprises 16 residues. Unmatched junction bases numbered 4, after V lost 1 base and J lost 2 bases. The V gene's germline CDR1 is LGHDT and CDR2 YNNKEL (reference sequence).

The V gene is TRBV30, the J gene TRBJ2-4; 8 bases are a match to TRBD1. CDR3 length: 13 residues. Trimming took 3 bases from V and 8 from J; bases not matched to a gene: 6. Germline V gene sequence: CDR1 GTSNPN, CDR2 SVGIG (reference sequence). The CDR3 here is CAWSYRGADIQYF. In DNA form, the CDR3 reads TGTGCCTGGAGCTACAGGGGGGCGGACATTCAGTACTTC.

This chain links TRBV5-4 with TRBJ2-1, with TRBD1 matching over 9 bases. The J segment lost 4 bases and the V segment lost 6 bases, leaving 14 bases of the junction unmatched. Germline V gives CDR1 SGHNT, CDR2 YYREEE (reference sequence). The CDR3 consists of 17 residues. CDR3 in amino acids: CASTISPGQGRYNEQFF. In DNA, the CDR3 is TGTGCCAGCACCATCAGCCCCGGACAGGGGCGATACAATGAGCAGTTCTTC.

This clone was counted between two and nine times. The chain carries TRBV4-1 and TRBJ2-4, with 11 bases that match TRBD2. With V trimmed by 5 bases and J by 8 bases, 17 bases remained unmatched. Germline V CDR1 and CDR2: MGHRA, YSYEKL. The CDR3 runs 18 residues. CDR3 sequence reads: CASSTLPIAGGPKDIQYF. CDR3 nucleotides: TGCGCCAGCAGCACTCTCCCCATAGCGGGGGGGCCGAAGGACATTCAGTACTTC.

The chain combines TRBV15 with TRBJ1-2; D is undetermined. CDR1 and CDR2 from the germline V gene are LNHNV and YYDKDF (reference sequence). The germline V and J ends were trimmed by 0 bases and 0 bases, with 11 bases remaining between them. This CDR3 is built from 16 residues. Here the CDR3 reads CATSRDLGQSNYGYTF. The CDR3, as DNA: TGTGCCACCAGCAGAGATTTAGGGCAGTCTAACTATGGCTACACCTTC.

The V call is TRBV6-5, the J call TRBJ2-3, with D uncertain. The CDR3 has 15 residues. Looked up from germline, CDR1 is MNHEY and CDR2 is SVGAGI. Deletions cut 4 bases from V and 6 bases from J, with 17 bases between. CDR3 nucleotides: TGTGCCAGCAGTTCGATACTTGGCCCGACGGATACGCAGTATTTT. The encoded protein is CASSSILGPTDTQYF.

V is TRBV5-1 and J is TRBJ2-2; 8 positions match TRBD1. The CDR3 loop spans 14 amino acids. Germline loops: CDR1 SGHRS, CDR2 YFSETQ. The trim removed 7 bases at V and 1 base at J, leaving 3 bases unmatched. The CDR3 DNA reads as TGCGCCAGCGCCGGGACAGGGAACACCGGGGAGCTGTTTTTT. Amino acids: CASAGTGNTGELFF.

The CDR3 nucleotides read TGTGCCTGGAGCACAGAGGGGCCAGATACGCAGTATTTT. As protein: CAWSTEGPDTQYF. The chain has TRBV30 and TRBJ2-3; possibly TRBD1 or TRBD2 for D (5 bases each). The CDR3 contains 13 residues. CDR1 and CDR2 from the germline V gene are GTSNPN and SVGIG (reference sequence). V was trimmed by 3 bases and J by 4 bases, leaving 11 bases between them.